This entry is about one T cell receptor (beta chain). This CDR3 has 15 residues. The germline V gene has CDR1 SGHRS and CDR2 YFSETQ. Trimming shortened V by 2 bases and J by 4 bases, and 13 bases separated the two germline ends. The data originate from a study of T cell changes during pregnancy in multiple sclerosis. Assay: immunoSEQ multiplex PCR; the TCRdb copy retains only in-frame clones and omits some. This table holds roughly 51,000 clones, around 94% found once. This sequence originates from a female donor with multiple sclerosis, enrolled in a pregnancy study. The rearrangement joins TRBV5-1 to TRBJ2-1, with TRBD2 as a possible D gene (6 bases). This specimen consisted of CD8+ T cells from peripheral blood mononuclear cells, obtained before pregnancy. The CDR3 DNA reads TGCGCCAGCAGCTTAGGTAGCGGAGCATACAATGAGCAGTTCTTC. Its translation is CASSLGSGAYNEQFF. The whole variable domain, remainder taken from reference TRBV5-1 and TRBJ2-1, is KAGVTQTPRYLIKTRGQQVTLSCSPISGHRSVSWYQQTPGQGLQFLFEYFSETQRNKGNFPGRFSGRQFSNSRSEMNVSTLELGDSALYLCASSLGSGAYNEQFFGPGTRLTVL.